A single sample is the source of the 15 T cell receptor beta chains below, sequenced in a study of Graves' ophthalmopathy and Graves' hyperthyroidism. For repertoire sequencing, the TCR beta CDR3 regions were amplified from RNA transcripts. HTBI-primed first-round RT-PCR preceded second-round multiplex PCR. In TCRdb, the multiplex PCR reads were re-called with MiXCR into one record per CDR3 protein. The table lists some 1.1 million distinct CDR3 sequences, roughly 35% of them singletons. Material for sequencing was peripheral blood or thyroid tissue (not recorded which). These receptors were collected from an adult man with Graves' hyperthyroidism.

This clonotype was observed a single time. This rearrangement joins TRBV25-1 to TRBJ2-2; D unclear. CDR3 length: 12 residues. The V end lost 8 bases, the J end lost 5 bases, and 9 bases lay between the germline ends. The germline CDR1 and CDR2 sequences are MGHDK and SYGVNS. The CDR3 DNA reads as TGTGCCAGCCAGACTCGGACCGGGGAGCTGTTTTTT. Its protein is CASQTRTGELFF.

At least ten counts were recorded for this clonotype. V usage is TRBV7-9 and J usage is TRBJ1-4; D is undetermined. V was trimmed by 0 bases and J by 2 bases, leaving 16 bases between them. The germline CDR1 and CDR2 sequences are SEHNR and FQNEAQ (reference sequence). The CDR3 length is 18 residues. The CDR3 region has the DNA TGTGCCAGCAGCTTAGCGCAAGAGATAACGAGGACTAATGAAAAACTGTTTTTT. Protein product: CASSLAQEITRTNEKLFF.

The genes are TRBV25-1 and TRBJ2-5; possible D gene TRBD1, 5 bases. The CDR3 consists of 15 residues. Germline V lookup: CDR1 MGHDK, CDR2 SYGVNS. The V gene lost 0 bases and the J gene lost 5 bases, with 13 bases spanning the gap. The DNA for the CDR3 is TGTGCCAGCAGTGAATATCAGGGAATCGGGGAGACCCAGTACTTC. It is translated as CASSEYQGIGETQYF.

V and J are TRBV19 and TRBJ1-3, with no clear D. Trimming removed 5 bases at V and 0 bases at J, with 14 bases between. This CDR3 contains 16 residues. CDR1 is LNHDA and CDR2 is SQIVND in the germline V gene (reference sequence). CDR3 sequence: CASSHPREGSGNTIYF. CDR3 sequence (DNA): TGTGCCAGTAGTCACCCCCGAGAGGGCTCTGGAAACACCATATATTTT.

This clonotype showed up just a few times. The V and J genes are TRBV7-9 and TRBJ1-4; possible D gene TRBD1, 6 bases. V shed 5 bases and J shed 7 bases, with 14 bases lying between them. This CDR3 is 14 amino acids long. The V gene's germline CDR1 is SEHNR and CDR2 FQNEAQ (reference sequence). Here the CDR3 DNA reads TGTGCCAGCAGCCCGACAGGCGGGAGTGAAAAACTGTTTTTT. This codes for CASSPTGGSEKLFF.

This rearrangement joins TRBV25-1 to TRBJ1-2, with 8 bases identical to TRBD1. The V and J ends lost 3 bases and 3 bases, in that order; junction bases with no gene match: 6. The V gene's germline CDR1 is MGHDK and CDR2 SYGVNS. The CDR3 has 15 residues. CDR3 sequence reads: CASSETGTGHYGYTF. The CDR3 DNA is TGTGCCAGCAGTGAGACTGGGACAGGACACTATGGCTACACCTTC.

This chain links TRBV29-1 with TRBJ2-5; 10 positions agree with TRBD2. Germline CDR1 is SQVTM and CDR2 is ANQGSEA. The V segment lost 4 bases and the J segment 11 bases; nucleotides outside the gene matches: 10. The CDR3 has 13 amino acids. This CDR3 is CSVGGLATDTQYF. In DNA form, the CDR3 reads TGCAGCGTTGGGGGACTAGCGACAGATACGCAGTACTTC.

The rearrangement uses TRBV2 and TRBJ2-2; 7 bases map to TRBD2. Germline V lookup: CDR1 SNHLY, CDR2 FYNNEI. CDR3 size: 17 residues. The trim removed 6 bases at V and 5 bases at J, leaving 15 bases unmatched. Here the CDR3 DNA reads TGTGCCAGCAGCTTGAAAGTATCTAGCGGCAGGACCGGGGAGCTGTTTTTT. This codes for CASSLKVSSGRTGELFF.

This clonotype was recorded a few times. This sequence joins TRBV7-8 and TRBJ2-5, with TRBD2 matching over 14 bases. Germline V CDR1 and CDR2: SGHVS, FQNEAQ. V was clipped by 3 bases and J by 5 bases; unmatched bases: 5. CDR3 length: 16 amino acids. DNA for the CDR3: TGTGCCAGCAGCTTGGGACTAGCGGGAGTCTTGGAGACCCAGTACTTC. As protein: CASSLGLAGVLETQYF.

This clonotype was seen repeatedly, ten times or more. The J gene is TRBJ2-7, the V gene TRBV20-1; a possible D gene is TRBD1 (6 bases). CDR1 is DFQATT, CDR2 SNEGSKA, per germline (reference sequence). Trimming removed 2 bases at V and 3 bases at J, with 14 bases between. This CDR3 contains 14 residues. CDR3 in DNA: TGCAGTGCTAGATCCAACAGGGTAATCTACGAGCAGTACTTC. Translated, it gives CSARSNRVIYEQYF.

This clonotype showed up many times. The rearrangement links TRBV29-1 to TRBJ2-5, with 7 bases identical to TRBD1. Germline CDR1 SQVTM, CDR2 ANQGSEA. The ends lost 0 bases at V and 2 bases at J; junction bases unmatched: 9. The CDR3 consists of 16 residues. CDR3 in amino acids: CSVEELRTGAQETQYF. DNA of the CDR3: TGCAGCGTTGAAGAACTTAGGACAGGCGCTCAAGAGACCCAGTACTTC. Filled out from reference TRBV29-1 and TRBJ2-5, the complete variable domain reads SAVISQKPSRDICQRGTSLTIQCQVDSQVTMMFWYRQQPGQSLTLIATANQGSEATYESGFVIDKFPISRPNLTFSTLTVSNMSPEDSSIYLCSVEELRTGAQETQYFGPGTRLLVL.

The CDR3 loop is CASSQEGRGGETQYF. The CDR3, as DNA: TGCGCCAGCAGCCAAGAAGGGAGGGGTGGAGAGACCCAGTACTTC. The chain recombines TRBV4-3 with TRBJ2-5; 7 bases are a match to TRBD2. V shed 0 bases and J 4 bases; nucleotides not matched to a gene: 5. The germline V gene encodes CDR1 LGHNA and CDR2 YSLEER. The CDR3 loop spans 15 amino acids.

The sample holds many counts of this clonotype. This rearrangement joins TRBV5-1 to TRBJ1-2; possible D gene TRBD1, 6 bases. V gave up 1 base and J gave up 4 bases, with 11 bases separating them. CDR3 length: 14 residues. Germline CDR1 is SGHRS and CDR2 is YFSETQ. CDR3 sequence: CASSLPQGAYGYTF. The CDR3 bases are TGCGCCAGCAGCTTGCCACAGGGTGCCTATGGCTACACCTTC.

This chain uses TRBV15 with TRBJ2-1, with 9 bases matching TRBD1. This CDR3 region has 15 residues. Trimming at V came to 2 bases and at J to 8 bases, leaving 7 bases not matched to a gene. Germline-derived CDR1 and CDR2 are LNHNV and YYDKDF (reference sequence). CDR3 residues: CATSRRQGVGDEQFF. The DNA for the CDR3 is TGTGCCACCAGCAGACGACAGGGGGTGGGGGATGAGCAGTTCTTC.

This clonotype was observed at least ten times. V usage is TRBV6-1 and J usage is TRBJ2-7, with D uncertain. The CDR3 has 15 amino acids. Germline lookup yields CDR1 MNHNS and CDR2 SASEGT. V was clipped by 0 bases and J by 0 bases, with 9 bases between them. The CDR3 region has the DNA TGTGCCAGCAGTGAAGCGGCAGGCAACTCCTACGAGCAGTACTTC. It translates to CASSEAAGNSYEQYF.